Below are 28 T cell receptor beta chains sequenced from a single sample in a study of blood T cell repertoires in COVID-19 (dated by TCRdb to 2018 to 2021). Receptor libraries were prepared by the immunoSEQ multiplex PCR assay. Here the immuneACCESS table is served through TCRdb, limited to in-frame sequences with V and J called. Missing clones are a known gap in these copies; in checked studies unresolved V genes cover under half, and the rest lacks a known reason. Within this sample are approximately 240,000 clones, with 70% to 90% of them counted one time only. Together, the top ten hold 3.1% of the sample. Material: PBMCs or T cells enriched from blood (not recorded which). Receptors were obtained from a woman between 45 and 60 years old in a cohort exposed to, infected with or recovered from COVID-19 (not recorded which).

The genes are TRBV10-3 and TRBJ1-5, with 8 bases that match TRBD1. Germline assignment: CDR1 ENHRY and CDR2 SYGVKD. V dropped 4 bases and J dropped 1; count of bases not matched to a gene: 6. The CDR3 consists of 16 residues. The DNA of the CDR3 is TGTGCCATCAGTGCTGGACAGGGTTCAAGCAATCAGCCCCAGCATTTT. Protein: CAISAGQGSSNQPQHF.

The rearrangement uses TRBV7-9 and TRBJ1-2, with D possibly being TRBD1 (5 bases). The CDR3 spans 13 residues. The germline gives CDR1 SEHNR, CDR2 FQNEAQ (reference sequence). Trimming took 1 base from V and 6 from J, leaving 9 bases between them. The CDR3 DNA reads TGTGCCAGCAGCTTAGACGGGGGGAATGGCTACACCTTC. Translation gives CASSLDGGNGYTF. The whole variable domain, remainder taken from reference TRBV7-9 and TRBJ1-2, is DTGVSQNPRHKITKRGQNVTFRCDPISEHNRLYWYRQTLGQGPEFLTYFQNEAQLEKSRLLSDRFSAERPKGSFSTLEIQRTEQGDSAMYLCASSLDGGNGYTFGSGTRLTVV.

The chain couples TRBV11-2 to TRBJ1-1; a weak D match, TRBD1 (5 bases). Germline CDR1 and CDR2: SGHAT and FQNNGV. V was cut by 4 bases and J by 2 bases, with 8 bases left in between. This CDR3 is 13 amino acids long. CDR3 amino acids: CASSSRENTEAFF. In nucleotides, the CDR3 is TGTGCCAGCAGCTCCAGGGAAAACACTGAAGCTTTCTTT.

The rearrangement uses TRBV27 and TRBJ1-6; D gene ambiguous. V lost 6 bases and J lost 6, with 15 bases in between. This CDR3 has 15 amino acids. Per the germline V gene, CDR1 is MNHEY and CDR2 is SMNVEV (reference sequence). The CDR3 sequence is CASSDEQQRNSPLHF. Written as DNA, the CDR3 is TGTGCCAGCAGCGATGAACAGCAACGTAATTCACCCCTCCACTTT.

The rearrangement uses TRBV7-2 and TRBJ1-5; tentatively, D is TRBD1 (5 bases). CDR3 length: 13 residues. Germline V CDR1 and CDR2: SGHTA, FQGNSA. V was pared by 1 base and J by 9 bases, with 10 bases between. CDR3 in DNA: TGTGCCAGCAGCTTAGATCGGGGGAGGCCCCAGCATTTT. Translating gives CASSLDRGRPQHF.

The chain couples TRBV11-2 to TRBJ1-2, with 8 bases matching TRBD1. Germline CDR1 SGHAT, CDR2 FQNNGV. J lost 8 bases, V lost 3 bases, and 8 bases had no gene match. The CDR3 has 14 amino acids. CDR3 sequence: CASSFVGRGQGYTF. The CDR3 DNA reads as TGTGCCAGCAGCTTCGTAGGCAGGGGGCAGGGCTACACCTTC.

The chain has TRBV7-8 and TRBJ1-1, with D unresolved. The V and J ends lost 5 bases and 1 base respectively, with 14 bases between them. Germline loops: CDR1 SGHVS, CDR2 FQNEAQ. This CDR3 region has 15 residues. The CDR3 protein is CASSPLRPGNTEAFF. The CDR3 bases are TGTGCCAGCAGCCCACTACGACCTGGGAACACTGAAGCTTTCTTT.

The chain couples TRBV25-1 to TRBJ1-3; D not resolved. CDR3 length: 12 amino acids. V was cut by 3 bases and J by 4 bases, with 4 bases left in between. The germline V gene encodes CDR1 MGHDK and CDR2 SYGVNS. The CDR3 here is CASSDRGNTIYF. For the CDR3, the DNA is TGTGCCAGCAGTGACAGAGGAAACACCATATATTTT.

The chain links TRBV5-5 to TRBJ1-4; 7 positions agree with TRBD1. Trimming cost V 4 bases and J 6 bases; bases outside gene matches: 9. The CDR3 is made up of 15 amino acids. The germline CDR1 and CDR2 sequences are SGHKS and YYEKEE (reference sequence). The CDR3 DNA reads TGTGCCAGCAGCCGCTACGGACAGGTTTATGAAAAACTGTTTTTT. Protein sequence: CASSRYGQVYEKLFF.

V usage is TRBV10-1 and J usage is TRBJ2-3, with D unresolved. This CDR3 comprises 14 residues. CDR1 is WNHNN and CDR2 is SYGVQD in the germline V gene (reference sequence). Trimming stripped 2 bases from V and 6 bases from J, with 12 bases between. The CDR3, as DNA: TGCGCCAGCAGTGAGGCCGGTTCCCCCGATACGCAGTATTTT. Translation: CASSEAGSPDTQYF.

The table lists this clone with a count of one. This rearrangement joins TRBV19 to TRBJ1-4, with 7 bases identical to TRBD1. The V segment lost 5 bases and the J segment 0 bases; nucleotides outside the gene matches: 9. Germline loops: CDR1 LNHDA, CDR2 SQIVND (reference sequence). CDR3 size: 17 residues. Here the CDR3 DNA reads TGTGCCAGTAGTGATATCAGGGGGTCTTCAACTAATGAAAAACTGTTTTTT. Translation: CASSDIRGSSTNEKLFF.

This chain joins TRBV18 and TRBJ2-7; 9 bases fit TRBD1. The germline CDR1 and CDR2 sequences are KGHSH and LQKENI. With V trimmed by 3 bases and J by 1 base, 7 bases remained unmatched. This CDR3 contains 16 residues. The CDR3, as DNA: TGTGCCAGCTCACCCTACCCCGGGACAGGGTCCTACGAGCAGTACTTC. It specifies CASSPYPGTGSYEQYF.

This chain connects TRBV5-6 to TRBJ2-7; D perhaps matches TRBD1 (5 bases). CDR1 and CDR2 from the germline V gene are SGHDT and YYEEEE. This CDR3 region has 12 residues. Trimming removed 4 bases from V and 3 bases from J, with 8 bases in between. CDR3 DNA: TGTGCCAGCAGCGCGGACATCTACGAGCAGTACTTC. It codes for CASSADIYEQYF.

In its sample, this clone was seen a few times. The V call is TRBV7-9, the J call TRBJ2-3; TRBD1 matches 10 bases. Losses at the gene ends were 4 bases for V and 3 bases for J; bases not matched to a gene: 4. The CDR3 length is 15 residues. CDR1 SEHNR and CDR2 FQNEAQ come from the germline V gene (reference sequence). CDR3 sequence: CASSWGQGSTDTQYF. For the CDR3, the DNA is TGTGCCAGCAGCTGGGGACAGGGGAGTACAGATACGCAGTATTTT. Complete variable domain (other parts from reference TRBV7-9 and TRBJ2-3): DTGVSQNPRHKITKRGQNVTFRCDPISEHNRLYWYRQTLGQGPEFLTYFQNEAQLEKSRLLSDRFSAERPKGSFSTLEIQRTEQGDSAMYLCASSWGQGSTDTQYFGPGTRLTVL.

The J gene is TRBJ2-1, the V gene TRBV6-2 or TRBV6-3, with TRBD2 matching 9 bases. Germline CDR1 and CDR2: MNHEY and SVGEGT. The junction had 14 bases not matched to a gene; V was cut back by 5 bases and J by 9 bases. CDR3 length: 16 amino acids. The CDR3 coding sequence is TGTGCCAGCAGTCCCCTTCCAGCGGGGGGCCTTATTGAGCAGTTCTTC. Translated: CASSPLPAGGLIEQFF.

This rearrangement joins TRBV5-1 to TRBJ2-5, with 8 bases aligning to TRBD1. The V gene end was trimmed by 4 bases and the J gene end by 7 bases; junction bases not matched to a gene: 9. The germline CDR1 and CDR2 sequences are SGHRS and YFSETQ. The CDR3 length is 14 residues. DNA for the CDR3: TGCGCCAGCAGCCCCGGGGACAGGTTTGGGACCCAGTACTTC. Translation gives CASSPGDRFGTQYF.

V is TRBV4-3 and J is TRBJ2-5; no reliable D call. The V gene lost 8 bases and the J gene lost 1 base, with 11 bases spanning the gap. Per the germline V gene, CDR1 is LGHNA and CDR2 is YSLEER. The CDR3 has 13 residues. Here the CDR3 DNA reads TGCGCCAGCTCCCGGTCCCGCCAAGAGACCCAGTACTTC. Its protein product is CASSRSRQETQYF.

There are a few counts of this clone. The chain is built from TRBV5-1 and TRBJ1-3; no firm D call. The CDR3 consists of 16 residues. Germline CDR1 reads SGHRS; CDR2 reads YFSETQ. V lost 0 bases, J lost 2 bases, and 12 bases lay in between. The CDR3 region is CASSLGPPGTGNTIYF. The CDR3, as DNA: TGCGCCAGCAGCTTGGGGCCACCGGGTACTGGAAACACCATATATTTT.

This chain connects TRBV6-5 to TRBJ1-2; 9 bases fit TRBD1. Germline CDR1 MNHEY, CDR2 SVGAGI. Germline trimming cut 6 bases from V and 8 bases from J; bases unmatched to any gene: 7. This CDR3 is 13 amino acids long. Written as DNA, the CDR3 is TGTGCCAGCAGACCCCCTACAGGGGGCGGCTACACCTTC. Protein product: CASRPPTGGGYTF.

The chain couples TRBV6-1 to TRBJ2-1; weak D call: TRBD1 (6 bases). Germline V gene sequence: CDR1 MNHNS, CDR2 SASEGT. The CDR3 totals 16 residues. The ends were cut back, 2 bases at V and 5 bases at J, with 16 bases in the middle. CDR3 residues: CASSELGRGSHNEQFF. Here the CDR3 DNA reads TGTGCCAGCAGTGAACTGGGCAGGGGTTCCCACAATGAGCAGTTCTTC.

The chain is built from TRBV9 and TRBJ2-4, with TRBD2 identical over 9 bases. Germline CDR1 and CDR2: SGDLS and YYNGEE. The CDR3 runs 16 residues. V lost 3 bases, J lost 8 bases, and 12 bases stayed unmatched. The CDR3 loop is CASSGESGGQWDIQYF. The CDR3 nucleotides are TGTGCCAGCAGCGGTGAAAGCGGGGGGCAGTGGGACATTCAGTACTTC.

The rearrangement links TRBV7-2 to TRBJ2-1; tentative D call: TRBD2 (6 bases). The germline gives CDR1 SGHTA, CDR2 FQGNSA. Trimming took off 1 base at V and 7 bases at J, with 11 bases between the two ends. The CDR3 is made up of 14 amino acids. The CDR3 spells CASSLEGGANEQFF. CDR3 sequence (DNA): TGTGCCAGCAGCTTAGAGGGCGGGGCTAATGAGCAGTTCTTC.

The chain combines TRBV9 with TRBJ2-5; the match to TRBD1 covers 8 bases. Germline V lookup: CDR1 SGDLS, CDR2 YYNGEE. There are 15 residues in the CDR3. The ends lost 2 bases at V and 6 bases at J; junction bases unmatched: 9. The CDR3 loop reads CASSVTPTGEKTQYF. The DNA of the CDR3 is TGTGCCAGCAGCGTGACCCCGACAGGGGAAAAGACCCAGTACTTC.

This chain uses TRBV28 with TRBJ1-6; D unresolved. Germline CDR1 and CDR2: MDHEN and SYDVKM. Deletions cut 2 bases from V and 9 bases from J, with 17 bases between. This CDR3 is built from 16 residues. The CDR3 sequence is CASSLGPSARGSPLHF. The CDR3 nucleotides read TGTGCCAGCAGTTTAGGGCCCTCGGCCCGGGGTTCACCCCTCCACTTT.

The gene calls are TRBV4-3 and TRBJ1-1, with 7 nucleotides matching TRBD1. Germline-derived CDR1 and CDR2 are LGHNA and YSLEER. The CDR3 loop spans 15 amino acids. V lost 3 bases to trimming and J lost 0 bases; unmatched junction nucleotides: 4. CDR3 nucleotide sequence: TGCGCCAGCAGCCATAACAGGGGTCTGAACACTGAAGCTTTCTTT. Amino acid sequence: CASSHNRGLNTEAFF.

The CDR3 sequence is CSVESPGLAGVEQYF. CDR3 sequence (DNA): TGCAGCGTTGAATCACCCGGACTAGCAGGGGTCGAGCAGTACTTC. The J gene is TRBJ2-7, the V gene TRBV29-1, with TRBD2 matching over 8 bases. V gave up 2 bases and J gave up 6 bases; unmatched junction bases: 12. The CDR3 is 15 residues long. Germline lookup yields CDR1 SQVTM and CDR2 ANQGSEA.

The J gene is TRBJ1-5, the V gene TRBV9; a possible D gene is TRBD1 (6 bases). The germline CDR1 and CDR2 sequences are SGDLS and YYNGEE. Between the trimmed V and J ends, which lost 1 base and 4 bases, there was a span of 15 bases. The CDR3 sequence is 16 residues long. The CDR3: CASSVSPDSWNQPQHF. The CDR3 region has the DNA TGTGCCAGCAGCGTAAGCCCGGACAGTTGGAATCAGCCCCAGCATTTT.

The rearrangement joins TRBV15 to TRBJ1-1, with unresolved D. Germline lookup yields CDR1 LNHNV and CDR2 YYDKDF (reference sequence). Trimming stripped 4 bases from V and 0 bases from J, with 9 bases between. The CDR3 length is 14 residues. In DNA, the CDR3 is TGTGCCACCAGCATGGCACCCATGAACACTGAAGCTTTCTTT. As protein: CATSMAPMNTEAFF.